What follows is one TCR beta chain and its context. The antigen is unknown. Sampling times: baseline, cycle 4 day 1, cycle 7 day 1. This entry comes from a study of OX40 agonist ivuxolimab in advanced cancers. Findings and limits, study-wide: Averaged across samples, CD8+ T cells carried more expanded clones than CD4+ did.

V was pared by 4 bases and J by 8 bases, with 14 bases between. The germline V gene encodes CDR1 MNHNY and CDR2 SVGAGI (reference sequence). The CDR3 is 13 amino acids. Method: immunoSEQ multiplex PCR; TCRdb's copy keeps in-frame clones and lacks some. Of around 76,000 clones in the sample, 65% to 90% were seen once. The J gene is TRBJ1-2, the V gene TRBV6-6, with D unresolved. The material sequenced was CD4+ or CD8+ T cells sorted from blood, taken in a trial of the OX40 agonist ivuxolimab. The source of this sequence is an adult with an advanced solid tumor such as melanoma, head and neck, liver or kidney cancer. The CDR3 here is CASSSPGLGGYTF. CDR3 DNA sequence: TGTGCCAGCAGTTCCCCGGGCCTGGGGGGCTACACCTTC.